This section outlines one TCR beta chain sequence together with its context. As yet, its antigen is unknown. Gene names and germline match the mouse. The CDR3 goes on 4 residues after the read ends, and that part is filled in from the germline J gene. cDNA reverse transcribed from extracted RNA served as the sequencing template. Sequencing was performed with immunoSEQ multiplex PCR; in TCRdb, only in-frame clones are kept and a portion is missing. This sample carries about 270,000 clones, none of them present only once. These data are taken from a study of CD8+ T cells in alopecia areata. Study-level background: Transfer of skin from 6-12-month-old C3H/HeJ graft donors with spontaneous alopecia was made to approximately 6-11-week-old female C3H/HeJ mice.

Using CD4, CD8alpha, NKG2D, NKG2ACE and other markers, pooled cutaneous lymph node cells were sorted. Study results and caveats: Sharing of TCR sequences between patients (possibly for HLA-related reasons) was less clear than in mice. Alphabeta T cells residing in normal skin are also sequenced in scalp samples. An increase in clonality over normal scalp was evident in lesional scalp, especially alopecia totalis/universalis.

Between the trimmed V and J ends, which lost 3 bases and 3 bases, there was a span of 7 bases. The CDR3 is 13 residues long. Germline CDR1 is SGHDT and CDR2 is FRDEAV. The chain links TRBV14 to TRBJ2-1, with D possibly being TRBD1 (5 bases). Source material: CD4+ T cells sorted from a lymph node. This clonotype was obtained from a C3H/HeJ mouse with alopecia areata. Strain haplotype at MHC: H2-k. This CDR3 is CASSSGPYAEQFF. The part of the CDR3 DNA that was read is TGTGCCAGCAGTTCAGGGCCCTATGCT.